This is a list of T cell receptor beta chains from one sample in a study of regulatory T cells in long-lasting Graves disease. TCRdb processed the multiplex PCR reads anew with MiXCR; each CDR3 protein has one entry. The sample contains more than 300,000 distinct CDR3 sequences, 12% of which appear only once. These records were also assigned to another study, of T cells in Graves' hyperthyroidism and ophthalmopathy.

The input for sequencing was peripheral blood mononuclear cells (PBMCs), taken at new diagnosis, from a patient treated with antithyroid drugs. Receptors were obtained from a woman younger than 30 with Graves disease. CDR3s include the opening cysteine and the closing phenylalanine or tryptophan. Each record gives: V gene, D gene, J gene, CDR3 protein. A D gene is named only where the DNA matches it firmly.

v_call: TRBV7-2
d_call: NA
j_call: TRBJ2-3
cdr3_aa: CASSLDARTDTQYF

v_call: TRBV7-9
d_call: NA
j_call: TRBJ2-1
cdr3_aa: CASSSQTGSKIYNEQFF

v_call: TRBV7-9
d_call: NA
j_call: TRBJ2-5
cdr3_aa: CASSRGVEETQYF

v_call: TRBV13
d_call: NA
j_call: TRBJ1-1
cdr3_aa: CASSLLGVGAFF

v_call: TRBV27
d_call: TRBD2
j_call: TRBJ2-3
cdr3_aa: CASSSRLAGEYSTDTQYF

v_call: TRBV15
d_call: TRBD1
j_call: TRBJ1-1
cdr3_aa: CATSSKTMTGKNTEAFF

v_call: TRBV30
d_call: NA
j_call: TRBJ1-3
cdr3_aa: CAWSVNSLNTIYF

v_call: TRBV7-2
d_call: NA
j_call: TRBJ2-2
cdr3_aa: CASSRSPVAGELFF

v_call: TRBV28
d_call: NA
j_call: TRBJ2-7
cdr3_aa: CASWTNSPYEQYF

v_call: TRBV6-2/TRBV6-3
d_call: NA
j_call: TRBJ1-1
cdr3_aa: CASSLFLGGARNTEAFF

v_call: TRBV27
d_call: NA
j_call: TRBJ1-2
cdr3_aa: CASSLTREYYGYTF

v_call: TRBV27
d_call: TRBD1
j_call: TRBJ2-2
cdr3_aa: CASRDRGVGELFF

v_call: TRBV20-1
d_call: TRBD1
j_call: TRBJ1-5
cdr3_aa: CSARDRGNRAQPQHF

v_call: TRBV20-1
d_call: TRBD2
j_call: TRBJ2-7
cdr3_aa: CSAQLAGVASPGGDEQYF

v_call: TRBV28
d_call: NA
j_call: TRBJ1-6
cdr3_aa: CASTDSNNSPLHF

v_call: TRBV7-9
d_call: NA
j_call: TRBJ2-2
cdr3_aa: CASSWENTGELFF

v_call: TRBV6-5
d_call: TRBD2
j_call: TRBJ2-7
cdr3_aa: CASSSVTQAGGPFEQYF

v_call: TRBV4-1
d_call: TRBD2
j_call: TRBJ2-3
cdr3_aa: CASSQRGGPVDTQYF

v_call: TRBV20-1
d_call: NA
j_call: TRBJ2-4
cdr3_aa: CSARRDRREVIQYF

v_call: TRBV29-1
d_call: NA
j_call: TRBJ2-2
cdr3_aa: CSVNPGFQEELFF

v_call: TRBV18
d_call: NA
j_call: TRBJ2-5
cdr3_aa: CASSFRAQGMETQYF

v_call: TRBV15
d_call: NA
j_call: TRBJ1-2
cdr3_aa: CATSIFSRKQDGYTF

v_call: TRBV5-5
d_call: NA
j_call: TRBJ2-3
cdr3_aa: CASSPTNRQETSTDTQYF

v_call: TRBV20-1
d_call: TRBD1
j_call: TRBJ1-2
cdr3_aa: CSASTGDDYGYTF

v_call: TRBV5-1
d_call: TRBD2
j_call: TRBJ2-1
cdr3_aa: CASSQPGLAGEGEFF

v_call: TRBV6-5
d_call: TRBD2
j_call: TRBJ2-5
cdr3_aa: CASSYGAWLAGTQETQYF